The T cell receptor beta chain under discussion was sequenced for a study of regulatory T cells in long-lasting Graves disease. HTBI primers from iRepertoire and Arm-PCR of CDR3 regions yielded the TCR beta libraries. TCRdb recomputed calls from the multiplex PCR reads with MiXCR, one row per CDR3 protein. The sample has about 340,000 distinct CDR3 sequences; about 20% are singletons. Broader study findings: Accuracy could have been hurt by small sample size.

Noted time point: persistent/refractory GD, antithyroid drugs over 5 years with positive TRAb. There was RNA extracted from PBMCs, and the TCR library was made from it. Concerning this clonotype: Antigen specificity is unknown.

CDR3 length: 15 amino acids. V was pared by 4 bases and J by 1 base, with 16 bases between. Looked up from germline, CDR1 is SQVTM and CDR2 is ANQGSEA. The V call is TRBV29-1, the J call TRBJ1-1, with a possible D match to TRBD1 (6 bases). This clonotype originated in a female donor with Graves disease. The sequenced sample was peripheral blood mononuclear cells (PBMCs), obtained when the disease was refractory, from a patient treated with antithyroid drugs. CDR3 in DNA: TGCAGCGTTGGTTTGGGGCTAGGGGGGAACACTGAAGCTTTCTTT. This translates into CSVGLGLGGNTEAFF. The entire variable domain, with the rest obtained from reference TRBV29-1 and TRBJ1-1, is as follows: SAVISQKPSRDICQRGTSLTIQCQVDSQVTMMFWYRQQPGQSLTLIATANQGSEATYESGFVIDKFPISRPNLTFSTLTVSNMSPEDSSIYLCSVGLGLGGNTEAFFGQGTRLTVV.